What follows are 7 T cell receptor beta chains derived from one specimen sequenced in a study of OX40 agonist ivuxolimab in advanced cancers. Profiled with immunoSEQ multiplex PCR; TCRdb holds only in-frame clones, not every one. The data contain about 67,000 clones, 70% to 90% of them seen just once; the ten biggest clones take up 2% to 2.5%. Specimen: CD4+ or CD8+ T cells sorted from blood, collected in a trial of the OX40 agonist ivuxolimab. The receptors originated from an adult with an advanced solid tumor such as melanoma, head and neck, liver or kidney cancer.

The chain joins TRBV5-5 to TRBJ1-1; tentatively, D is TRBD1 (6 bases). V lost 0 bases, J lost 5 bases, and 11 bases lay in between. Germline values: CDR1 SGHKS, CDR2 YYEKEE (reference sequence). CDR3 size: 14 residues. For the CDR3, the DNA is TGTGCCAGCAGCTTGGCCAGGGGTGCGACTGAAGCTTTCTTT. Translated, it gives CASSLARGATEAFF.

This chain connects TRBV2 to TRBJ1-2; D remains ambiguous. Trimming took 7 bases from V and 2 from J, leaving 11 bases between them. Looked up from germline, CDR1 is SNHLY and CDR2 is FYNNEI. The CDR3 runs 13 residues. The CDR3 reads CASKANSNYGYTF. In DNA, the CDR3 is TGTGCCAGCAAGGCTAATTCAAACTATGGCTACACCTTC.

The gene calls are TRBV7-3 and TRBJ1-2, with D possibly being TRBD1 (6 bases). Trimming pared 0 bases from V and 4 bases from J, leaving 21 bases between. The CDR3 is 18 amino acids. The germline gives CDR1 SGHTA, CDR2 FQGTGA. CDR3 protein: CASSLTGLSGEEGYGYTF. CDR3 DNA: TGTGCCAGCAGCTTAACTGGACTATCAGGGGAAGAAGGCTATGGCTACACCTTC.

The gene calls are TRBV2 and TRBJ2-7; 7 nucleotides agree with TRBD2. The CDR3 contains 14 residues. The J segment lost 3 bases and the V segment lost 4 bases, leaving 6 bases of the junction unmatched. Per the germline V gene, CDR1 is SNHLY and CDR2 is FYNNEI. This CDR3 is CASSALANDYEQYF. For the CDR3, the DNA is TGTGCCAGCAGTGCACTAGCGAACGACTACGAGCAGTACTTC.

The chain joins TRBV7-6 to TRBJ1-2, with D unresolved. Per germline, CDR1 SGHVS and CDR2 FNYEAQ. CDR3 length: 16 residues. The V gene lost 5 bases and the J gene lost 4 bases, with 20 bases spanning the gap. CDR3 coding DNA: TGTGCCAGCAGCCGTAGACGAACAAAACTAAGCTATGGCTACACCTTC. Its protein is CASSRRRTKLSYGYTF.

This clone was detected only a few times. The chain uses TRBV5-4 and TRBJ1-1, with D unresolved. The CDR3 has 12 residues. The V end lost 5 bases, the J end lost 1 base, and 6 bases lay between the germline ends. Germline V gives CDR1 SGHNT, CDR2 YYREEE (reference sequence). CDR3: CASSRPNTEAFF. The CDR3 region has the DNA TGTGCCAGCAGTCGGCCGAACACTGAAGCTTTCTTT.

In regard to this clone: This same CDR3 is encoded by further DNA sequences in the sample. J is TRBJ2-7 and V is TRBV9; a weak D match, TRBD2 (6 bases). The V end lost 5 bases, the J end lost 2 bases, and 17 bases lay between the germline ends. The CDR3 totals 15 residues. Per the germline V gene, CDR1 is SGDLS and CDR2 is YYNGEE. Written as DNA, the CDR3 is TGTGCCAGCAGTGAGGGACTGTCAAGGGCCTACGAGCAGTACTTC. It yields the protein CASSEGLSRAYEQYF.